A selection of T cell receptor beta chains follows, all from one sample in a study of blood T cells in healthy people across ages. MiXCR was run by TCRdb on the 5' RACE reads, yielding one entry per CDR3 protein. The sample shows about 760,000 distinct CDR3 sequences, roughly 56% of them seen only once. Input material: blood. The source is a man aged 40-55 years in good health. Each CDR3 is given with its conserved first and last residue. Fields, in order: V gene, clone size, J gene, D gene, CDR3 protein, CDR3 DNA. A D gene is named only where the DNA matches it firmly. Clone size is not always given. Where it is, it says once, few, many or a class for expanded clones.

v_gene: TRBV28; abundance: .; j_gene: TRBJ2-1; d_gene: TRBD1; CDR3aa: CASTIFPATGGDEQFF; CDR3nt: TGTGCCAGCACCATTTTTCCGGCGACAGGGGGGGATGAGCAGTTCTTC
v_gene: TRBV9; abundance: .; j_gene: TRBJ1-5; d_gene: .; CDR3aa: CASSVDGRGNQPQHF; CDR3nt: TGTGCCAGCAGCGTAGACGGTCGAGGCAATCAGCCCCAGCATTTT
v_gene: TRBV29-1; abundance: few; j_gene: TRBJ2-7; d_gene: TRBD2; CDR3aa: CSVEGPVSASGPYYEQYF; CDR3nt: TGCAGCGTTGAAGGCCCTGTCTCGGCTAGCGGGCCCTACTACGAGCAGTACTTC
v_gene: TRBV6-5; abundance: .; j_gene: TRBJ2-1; d_gene: TRBD1; CDR3aa: CASCTDRVSNEQFF; CDR3nt: TGTGCCAGCTGCACGGACAGGGTTAGTAATGAGCAGTTCTTC
v_gene: TRBV3-1; abundance: .; j_gene: TRBJ2-3; d_gene: .; CDR3aa: CASSRSRGGTTDTQYF; CDR3nt: TGTGCCAGCAGCCGAAGCAGGGGAGGAACAACAGATACGCAGTATTTT
v_gene: TRBV11-3; abundance: .; j_gene: TRBJ2-3; d_gene: TRBD2; CDR3aa: CASSLASGFTTDTQYF; CDR3nt: TGTGCCAGCAGCCTCGCTAGCGGGTTCACAACAGATACGCAGTATTTT
v_gene: TRBV9; abundance: .; j_gene: TRBJ1-5; d_gene: .; CDR3aa: CASSVSGGEPQHF; CDR3nt: TGTGCCAGCAGCGTATCCGGGGGTGAGCCCCAGCATTTT
v_gene: TRBV18; abundance: .; j_gene: TRBJ2-1; d_gene: TRBD2; CDR3aa: CASSTASGRSYNEQFF; CDR3nt: TGTGCCAGCTCAACCGCTAGCGGCCGCTCCTACAATGAGCAGTTCTTC
v_gene: TRBV28; abundance: .; j_gene: TRBJ2-5; d_gene: .; CDR3aa: CASSRPMETQYF; CDR3nt: TGTGCCAGCAGTCGCCCAATGGAGACCCAGTACTTC
v_gene: TRBV7-8; abundance: once; j_gene: TRBJ1-1; d_gene: TRBD1; CDR3aa: CASSPYGQGSTEAFF; CDR3nt: TGTGCCAGCAGCCCGTATGGACAGGGATCAACTGAAGCTTTCTTT
v_gene: TRBV9; abundance: .; j_gene: TRBJ2-5; d_gene: .; CDR3aa: CASSAPQGPRQETQYF; CDR3nt: TGTGCCAGCAGCGCTCCTCAGGGGCCCAGACAAGAGACCCAGTACTTC
v_gene: TRBV5-1; abundance: .; j_gene: TRBJ2-3; d_gene: .; CDR3aa: CANRDNRGTQYF; CDR3nt: TGCGCCAACAGGGACAACCGGGGTACGCAGTATTTT
v_gene: TRBV10-3; abundance: few; j_gene: TRBJ2-6; d_gene: TRBD1; CDR3aa: CASGGQGPSGANVLTF; CDR3nt: TGTGCCTCGGGTGGACAGGGCCCCTCTGGGGCCAACGTCCTGACTTTC
v_gene: TRBV20-1; abundance: .; j_gene: TRBJ2-1; d_gene: .; CDR3aa: CSSTRGVYNEQFF; CDR3nt: TGCAGTTCAACACGAGGCGTTTACAATGAGCAGTTCTTC
v_gene: TRBV7-3; abundance: once; j_gene: TRBJ2-3; d_gene: TRBD2; CDR3aa: CASSLRPSGRKRPDTQYF; CDR3nt: TGTGCCAGCAGCTTGAGGCCTAGCGGGAGGAAAAGACCGGATACGCAGTATTTT
v_gene: TRBV6-1; abundance: .; j_gene: TRBJ1-1; d_gene: .; CDR3aa: CASRPLGVYEAFF; CDR3nt: TGTGCCAGCAGACCCTTAGGTGTTTATGAAGCTTTCTTT
v_gene: TRBV28; abundance: few; j_gene: TRBJ2-1; d_gene: TRBD2; CDR3aa: CASSLLGGDHNEQFF; CDR3nt: TGTGCCAGCAGTTTATTGGGGGGGGACCACAATGAGCAGTTCTTC
v_gene: TRBV2; abundance: few; j_gene: TRBJ2-7; d_gene: .; CDR3aa: CASTTASNWDGGSSYEQYF; CDR3nt: TGTGCCAGCACCACCGCGTCGAATTGGGACGGAGGTAGCTCCTACGAGCAGTACTTC
v_gene: TRBV29-1; abundance: few; j_gene: TRBJ2-7; d_gene: .; CDR3aa: CSVEVRGTEQYF; CDR3nt: TGCAGCGTTGAGGTCAGGGGTACCGAGCAGTACTTC
v_gene: TRBV28; abundance: .; j_gene: TRBJ2-7; d_gene: TRBD1; CDR3aa: CASRTGTGGYEQYF; CDR3nt: TGTGCCAGCAGAACCGGGACAGGGGGCTACGAGCAGTACTTC
v_gene: TRBV7-9; abundance: .; j_gene: TRBJ1-4; d_gene: .; CDR3aa: CASSEGSWGANEKLFF; CDR3nt: TGTGCCAGCAGCGAAGGGTCGTGGGGCGCGAATGAAAAACTGTTTTTT
v_gene: TRBV28; abundance: .; j_gene: TRBJ2-7; d_gene: .; CDR3aa: CASRIPQGFGYEQYF; CDR3nt: TGTGCCAGCAGGATACCACAGGGTTTTGGCTACGAGCAGTACTTC
v_gene: TRBV6-4; abundance: .; j_gene: TRBJ2-1; d_gene: .; CDR3aa: CASSVRGALGNEQFF; CDR3nt: TGTGCCAGCAGTGTACGGGGGGCTCTGGGAAATGAGCAGTTCTTC
v_gene: TRBV6-1; abundance: .; j_gene: TRBJ2-7; d_gene: TRBD1; CDR3aa: CASDDRGLTWSYEQYF; CDR3nt: TGTGCCAGCGACGACAGGGGTTTGACCTGGTCCTACGAGCAGTACTTC
v_gene: TRBV29-1; abundance: few; j_gene: TRBJ2-7; d_gene: .; CDR3aa: CSAGTGPYEQYF; CDR3nt: TGCAGTGCTGGGACTGGCCCCTACGAGCAGTACTTC
v_gene: TRBV20-1; abundance: .; j_gene: TRBJ2-7; d_gene: TRBD2; CDR3aa: CSASGRGRLANEQYF; CDR3nt: TGCAGTGCTAGTGGTAGAGGGCGACTAGCCAACGAGCAGTACTTC
v_gene: TRBV20-1; abundance: .; j_gene: TRBJ2-3; d_gene: .; CDR3aa: CSARDPRTSTDTQYF; CDR3nt: TGCAGTGCTAGAGACCCACGTACTAGCACAGATACGCAGTATTTT
v_gene: TRBV5-1; abundance: .; j_gene: TRBJ1-1; d_gene: .; CDR3aa: CASSERTGITSEAFF; CDR3nt: TGCGCCAGCAGCGAAAGAACGGGTATTACGTCTGAAGCTTTCTTT
v_gene: TRBV4-3; abundance: .; j_gene: TRBJ2-3; d_gene: .; CDR3aa: CASSQTGSSTDTQYF; CDR3nt: TGCGCCAGCAGCCAGACAGGTTCTAGCACAGATACGCAGTATTTT
v_gene: TRBV28; abundance: many; j_gene: TRBJ1-5; d_gene: .; CDR3aa: CASIAGPRARRNQPQHF; CDR3nt: TGTGCCAGCATAGCCGGGCCTAGGGCCAGGAGGAATCAGCCCCAGCATTTT